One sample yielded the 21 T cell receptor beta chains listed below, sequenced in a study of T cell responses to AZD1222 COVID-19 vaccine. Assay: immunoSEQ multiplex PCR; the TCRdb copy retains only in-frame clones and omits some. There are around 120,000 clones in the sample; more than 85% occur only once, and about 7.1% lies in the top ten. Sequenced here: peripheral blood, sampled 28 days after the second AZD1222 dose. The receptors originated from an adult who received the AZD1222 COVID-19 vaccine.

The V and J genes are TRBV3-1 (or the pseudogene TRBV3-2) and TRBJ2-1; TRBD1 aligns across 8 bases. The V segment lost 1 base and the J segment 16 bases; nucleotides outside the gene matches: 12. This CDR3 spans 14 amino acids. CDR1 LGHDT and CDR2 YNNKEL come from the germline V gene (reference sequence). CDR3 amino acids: CASSQGRGQAYSFF. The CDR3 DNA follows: TGTGCCAGCAGCCAAGGTCGGGGACAGGCCTACAGCTTCTTC.

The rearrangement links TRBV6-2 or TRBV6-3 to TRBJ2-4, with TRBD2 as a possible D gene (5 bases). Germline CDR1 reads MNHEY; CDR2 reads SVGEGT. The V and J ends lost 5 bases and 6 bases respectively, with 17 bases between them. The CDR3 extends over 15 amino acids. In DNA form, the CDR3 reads TGTGCCAGCAGTCAAATCATGTGGGCGGGAAACATTCAGTACTTC. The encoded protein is CASSQIMWAGNIQYF.

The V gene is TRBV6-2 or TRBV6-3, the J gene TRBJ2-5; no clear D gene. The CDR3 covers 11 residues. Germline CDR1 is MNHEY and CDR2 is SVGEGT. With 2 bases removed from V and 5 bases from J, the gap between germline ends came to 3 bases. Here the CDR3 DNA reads TGTGCCAGCAGTTACCGCGAGACCCAGTACTTC. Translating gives CASSYRETQYF.

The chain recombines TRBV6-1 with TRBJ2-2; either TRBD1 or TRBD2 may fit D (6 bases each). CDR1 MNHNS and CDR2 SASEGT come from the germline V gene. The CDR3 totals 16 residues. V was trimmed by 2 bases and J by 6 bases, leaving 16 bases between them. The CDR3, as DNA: TGTGCCAGCAGTGAATTGTGGGGGGCGAGGTCCGGGGAGCTGTTTTTT. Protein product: CASSELWGARSGELFF.

The CDR3, as DNA: TGTGCCAGCAGGGCCCAGGGTGCCAACTCCTACGAGCAGTACTTC. The encoded protein is CASRAQGANSYEQYF. The gene calls are TRBV6-5 and TRBJ2-7; possibly TRBD1 for D (5 bases). The ends were cut back, 6 bases at V and 0 bases at J, with 15 bases in the middle. Germline V gene sequence: CDR1 MNHEY, CDR2 SVGAGI. The CDR3 runs 15 residues.

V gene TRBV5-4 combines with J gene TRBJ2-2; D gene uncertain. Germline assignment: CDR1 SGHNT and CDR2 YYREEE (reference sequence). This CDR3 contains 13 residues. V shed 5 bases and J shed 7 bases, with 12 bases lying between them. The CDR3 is CASRAARNGELFF. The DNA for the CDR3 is TGTGCCAGCAGGGCGGCGAGGAACGGGGAGCTGTTTTTT.

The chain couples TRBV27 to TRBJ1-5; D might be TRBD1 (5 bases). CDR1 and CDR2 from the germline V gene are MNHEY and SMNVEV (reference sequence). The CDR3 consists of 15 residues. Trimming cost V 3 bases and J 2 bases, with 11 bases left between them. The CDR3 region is CASSLRTPGNQPQHF. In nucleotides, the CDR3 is TGTGCCAGCAGTTTGAGGACACCGGGCAATCAGCCCCAGCATTTT.

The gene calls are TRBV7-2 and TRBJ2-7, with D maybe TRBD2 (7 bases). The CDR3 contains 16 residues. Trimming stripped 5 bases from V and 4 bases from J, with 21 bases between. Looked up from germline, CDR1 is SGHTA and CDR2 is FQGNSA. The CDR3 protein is CASSLKGRGASYEQYF. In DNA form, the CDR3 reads TGTGCCAGCAGCCTAAAGGGTCGGGGGGCGTCTTACGAGCAGTACTTC.

In DNA form, the CDR3 reads TGTGCCAGCAGCTCTCGTCACGGACTCTACGAGCAGTACTTC. This gives the protein CASSSRHGLYEQYF. The chain carries TRBV5-6 and TRBJ2-7; possible D gene TRBD2, 5 bases. V lost 3 bases and J 3 bases, leaving 13 bases between the germline ends. The germline gives CDR1 SGHDT, CDR2 YYEEEE. CDR3 size: 14 residues.

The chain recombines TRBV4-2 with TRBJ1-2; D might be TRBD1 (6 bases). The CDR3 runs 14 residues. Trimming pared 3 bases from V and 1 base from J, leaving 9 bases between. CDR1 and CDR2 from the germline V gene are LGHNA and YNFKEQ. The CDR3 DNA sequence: TGTGCCAGCAGCCAGGGGGGCCTTAACTATGGCTACACCTTC. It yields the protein CASSQGGLNYGYTF.

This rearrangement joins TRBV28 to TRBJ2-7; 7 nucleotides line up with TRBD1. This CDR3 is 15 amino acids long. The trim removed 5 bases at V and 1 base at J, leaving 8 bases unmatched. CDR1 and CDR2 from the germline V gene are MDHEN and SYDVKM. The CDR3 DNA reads TGTGCCAGCAGTCCCCCCATACAGGGGTCCTACGAGCAGTACTTC. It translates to CASSPPIQGSYEQYF.

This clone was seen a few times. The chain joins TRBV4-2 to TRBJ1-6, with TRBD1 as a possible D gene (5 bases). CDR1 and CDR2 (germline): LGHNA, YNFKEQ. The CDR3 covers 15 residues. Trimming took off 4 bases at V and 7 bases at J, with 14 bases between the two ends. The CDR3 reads CASSRGTALNSPLHF. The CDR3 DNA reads TGTGCCAGCAGCCGGGGGACCGCCTTAAATTCACCCCTCCACTTT.

The CDR3 sequence is CASRPPGQSSYEQYF. CDR3 nucleotide sequence: TGTGCCAGCAGGCCCCCGGGACAGAGCTCCTACGAGCAGTACTTC. J is TRBJ2-7 and V is TRBV28, with TRBD1 identical over 7 bases. This CDR3 region has 15 residues. Losses at the gene ends were 6 bases for V and 0 bases for J; bases not matched to a gene: 8. Germline lookup yields CDR1 MDHEN and CDR2 SYDVKM.

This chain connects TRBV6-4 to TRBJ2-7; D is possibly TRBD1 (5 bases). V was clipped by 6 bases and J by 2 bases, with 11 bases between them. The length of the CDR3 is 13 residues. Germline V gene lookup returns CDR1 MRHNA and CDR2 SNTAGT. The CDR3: CASRQGVTYEQYF. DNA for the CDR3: TGTGCCAGCAGGCAAGGGGTTACCTACGAGCAGTACTTC.

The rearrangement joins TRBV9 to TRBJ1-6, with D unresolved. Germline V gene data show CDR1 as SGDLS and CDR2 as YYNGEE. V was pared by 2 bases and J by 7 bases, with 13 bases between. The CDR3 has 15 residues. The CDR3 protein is CASSVGGVLNSPLHF. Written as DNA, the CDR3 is TGTGCCAGCAGCGTGGGCGGGGTACTAAATTCACCCCTCCACTTT.

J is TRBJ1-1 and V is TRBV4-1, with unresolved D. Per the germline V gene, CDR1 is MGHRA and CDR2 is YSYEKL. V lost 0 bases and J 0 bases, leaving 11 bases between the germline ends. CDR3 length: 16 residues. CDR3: CASSQDYARMNTEAFF. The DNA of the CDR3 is TGCGCCAGCAGCCAAGATTACGCCAGAATGAACACTGAAGCTTTCTTT.

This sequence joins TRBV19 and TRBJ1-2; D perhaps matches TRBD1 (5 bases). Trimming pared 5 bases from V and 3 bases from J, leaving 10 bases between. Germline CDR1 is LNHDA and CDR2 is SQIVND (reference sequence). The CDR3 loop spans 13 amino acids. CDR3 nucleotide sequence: TGTGCCAGTAGTCCGCAGGGCGACTATGGCTACACCTTC. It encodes CASSPQGDYGYTF.

CDR3 nucleotide sequence: TGTGCCTGGAGTGAAGGCTATTACAATGAGCAGTTCTTC. This translates into CAWSEGYYNEQFF. The chain recombines TRBV30 with TRBJ2-1; D not certain. From germline, CDR1 is GTSNPN and CDR2 SVGIG (reference sequence). The CDR3 is made up of 13 amino acids. With 1 base removed from V and 4 bases from J, the gap between germline ends came to 8 bases.

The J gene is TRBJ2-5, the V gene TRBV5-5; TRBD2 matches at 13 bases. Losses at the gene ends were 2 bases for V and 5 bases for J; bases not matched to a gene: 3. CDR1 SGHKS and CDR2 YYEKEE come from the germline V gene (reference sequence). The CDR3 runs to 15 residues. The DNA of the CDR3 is TGTGCCAGCAGCTTAGGACTAGCGGGAGCGGAGACCCAGTACTTC. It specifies CASSLGLAGAETQYF.

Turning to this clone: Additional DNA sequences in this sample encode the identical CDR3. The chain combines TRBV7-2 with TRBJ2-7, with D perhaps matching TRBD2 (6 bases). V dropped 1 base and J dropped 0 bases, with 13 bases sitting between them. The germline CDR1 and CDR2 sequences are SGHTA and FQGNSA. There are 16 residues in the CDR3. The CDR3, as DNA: TGTGCCAGCAGCTTAGTAGGCGGAGGGAGCTCCTACGAGCAGTACTTC. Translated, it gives CASSLVGGGSSYEQYF.

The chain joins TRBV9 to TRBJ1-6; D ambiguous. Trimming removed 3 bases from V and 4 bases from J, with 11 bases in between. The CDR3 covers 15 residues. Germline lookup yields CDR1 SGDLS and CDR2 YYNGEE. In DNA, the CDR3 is TGTGCCAGCAGCGGGCCGTTGCAGTATAATTCACCCCTCCACTTT. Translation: CASSGPLQYNSPLHF.